What follows describes a single T cell receptor (beta chain). Its target is unknown. Germline assignment: CDR1 SGHAT and CDR2 FQDESV (reference sequence). The CDR3 runs to 19 residues. Germline trimming cut 5 bases from V and 2 bases from J; bases unmatched to any gene: 13. These data originate in a study of T cells after yellow fever vaccination. Notes on the study in general: Reappearance after the booster was observed for most primary-vaccination clones (96% CD4, just over 85% CD8).

The TCR cDNA carried a universal primer site and UMIs from 5'RACE template switching. TCRdb passed the 5' RACE reads through MiXCR, listing each CDR3 protein once. The sample comprises roughly 260,000 distinct CDR3 sequences, roughly 13% of which are singletons, and 0.4% to 0.55% rests with the top ten. This sample comprised CD4+ T cells sorted from PBMCs, obtained 45 days after the yellow fever booster vaccination. The J gene is TRBJ2-3, the V gene TRBV11-1; 13 positions match TRBD2. This TCR was recovered from a man aged 25 to 40 who received the YFV17D yellow fever vaccine. The CDR3: CASSHPGLAGRPITDTQYF. In DNA, the CDR3 is TGTGCCAGCAGCCACCCGGGACTAGCGGGACGCCCCATCACAGATACGCAGTATTTT.